These 31 T cell receptor beta chains were sequenced from one sample in a study of blood T cell repertoires in COVID-19. Here immunoSEQ multiplex PCR was the method, and the copy in TCRdb shows in-frame clones only, minus some. Among 150,000 to 200,000 clones listed, around 93% were seen once. Sequencing input: peripheral blood. All receptors derive from a woman between 45 and 60 years old with acute or convalescent COVID-19.

The V and J genes are TRBV28 and TRBJ2-5; a possible D gene is TRBD2 (7 bases). The CDR3 contains 12 residues. Germline V gene data show CDR1 as MDHEN and CDR2 as SYDVKM. In DNA form, the CDR3 reads TGTGCAGTAGGGGGGGTCCAAGAGACCCAGTACTTC. Protein: CAVGGVQETQYF.

This clone was seen a few times. J is TRBJ1-5 and V is TRBV14; no clear D gene. The V end lost 4 bases, the J end lost 7 bases, and 11 bases lay between the germline ends. This CDR3 comprises 13 residues. CDR1 and CDR2 (germline): SGHDN, FVKESK. CDR3 nucleotides: TGTGCCAGCAGCCCCAGTTCGTGGCAGCCCCAGCATTTT. The encoded protein is CASSPSSWQPQHF. Full variable domain (missing parts from reference TRBV14 and TRBJ1-5): EAGVTQFPSHSVIEKGQTVTLRCDPISGHDNLYWYRRVMGKEIKFLLHFVKESKQDESGMPNNRFLAERTGGTYSTLKVQPAELEDSGVYFCASSPSSWQPQHFGDGTRLSIL.

This chain connects TRBV6-5 to TRBJ1-1, with 7 positions matching TRBD1. The germline CDR1 and CDR2 sequences are MNHEY and SVGAGI. Trimming at V came to 4 bases and at J to 0 bases, leaving 2 bases not matched to a gene. This CDR3 is built from 14 residues. The CDR3: CASSSTGLNTEAFF. The CDR3 bases are TGTGCCAGCAGTTCGACAGGGTTGAACACTGAAGCTTTCTTT.

Worth noting for this clone: Different DNA sequences within this sample yield the same CDR3. This sequence joins TRBV19 and TRBJ1-2, with D unresolved. V was pared by 7 bases and J by 3 bases, with 6 bases between. CDR3 length: 11 amino acids. From germline, CDR1 is LNHDA and CDR2 SQIVND (reference sequence). CDR3 loop: CASTSDYGYTF. The CDR3 coding sequence is TGTGCCAGTACCTCCGACTATGGCTACACCTTC.

This chain links TRBV3-1 (or the pseudogene TRBV3-2) with TRBJ1-2, with 8 bases aligning to TRBD1. CDR1 is LGHDT and CDR2 is YNNKEL in the germline V gene (reference sequence). The CDR3 is made up of 14 amino acids. J was trimmed by 8 bases and V by 4 bases; bases with no gene match: 9. The CDR3 loop is CASSPIPDREGYTF. The CDR3 DNA reads TGTGCCAGCAGCCCCATCCCGGACAGGGAAGGCTACACCTTC.

V usage is TRBV7-2 and J usage is TRBJ1-2; no clear D gene. CDR3 size: 12 residues. The germline CDR1 and CDR2 sequences are SGHTA and FQGNSA. V lost 5 bases to trimming and J lost 8 bases, with 12 bases between them. CDR3 in DNA: TGTGCCAGCAGCGCCCGGGGAGAGGGCTACACCTTC. The encoded protein is CASSARGEGYTF.

The rearrangement uses TRBV2 and TRBJ1-2; TRBD1 is a possible D gene (5 bases). The length of the CDR3 is 13 residues. Trimming cost V 6 bases and J 4 bases, with 12 bases left between them. Germline values: CDR1 SNHLY, CDR2 FYNNEI. The CDR3 nucleotides are TGTGCCAGCAGGGGGGGGATGGGCTATGGCTACACCTTC. It translates to CASRGGMGYGYTF.

V usage is TRBV5-6 and J usage is TRBJ2-2, with 8 bases aligning to TRBD1. The germline V gene encodes CDR1 SGHDT and CDR2 YYEEEE. CDR3 length: 17 residues. The V segment lost 2 bases and the J segment 4 bases; nucleotides outside the gene matches: 10. Written as DNA, the CDR3 is TGTGCCAGCAGCTTAATAGGTTCAACAGGGGGCACCGGGGAGCTGTTTTTT. It specifies CASSLIGSTGGTGELFF.

V gene TRBV7-3 combines with J gene TRBJ2-1; possibly TRBD1 for D (6 bases). V lost 2 bases to trimming and J lost 9 bases, with 14 bases between them. Per the germline V gene, CDR1 is SGHTA and CDR2 is FQGTGA. This CDR3 has 14 amino acids. In DNA, the CDR3 is TGTGCCAGCAGCTTACGGCCCGAAGGGGGTGAGCAGTTCTTC. It translates to CASSLRPEGGEQFF.

The chain carries TRBV15 and TRBJ1-4; a possible D gene is TRBD1 (6 bases). Trimming removed 4 bases from V and 4 bases from J, with 16 bases in between. Germline V gives CDR1 LNHNV, CDR2 YYDKDF (reference sequence). The CDR3 has 16 amino acids. CDR3 in amino acids: CATSTPRTANNEKLFF. As DNA, the CDR3 is TGTGCCACCAGCACCCCCCGGACAGCCAATAATGAAAAACTGTTTTTT.

This clone was counted many times. V gene TRBV19 combines with J gene TRBJ1-5, with no clear D. From germline, CDR1 is LNHDA and CDR2 SQIVND (reference sequence). Between the trimmed V and J ends, which lost 2 bases and 3 bases, there was a span of 5 bases. The CDR3 has 13 residues. The CDR3 reads CASSITVNQPQHF. The CDR3 DNA reads as TGTGCCAGTAGTATAACGGTCAATCAGCCCCAGCATTTT.

The chain recombines TRBV7-3 with TRBJ2-1, with D possibly matching TRBD1 (5 bases). Germline loops: CDR1 SGHTA, CDR2 FQGTGA. The CDR3 is made up of 14 amino acids. Trimming took off 1 base at V and 6 bases at J, with 10 bases between the two ends. The CDR3 protein is CASSLNVQANEQFF. The DNA for the CDR3 is TGTGCCAGCAGCTTAAATGTACAGGCCAATGAGCAGTTCTTC.

This chain connects TRBV28 to TRBJ2-5; perhaps TRBD2 as D (5 bases). The CDR3 contains 14 residues. V dropped 8 bases and J dropped 3 bases, with 16 bases sitting between them. Germline V gene lookup returns CDR1 MDHEN and CDR2 SYDVKM. CDR3 loop: CASFKTHGKETQYF. CDR3 nucleotides: TGTGCCAGCTTCAAGACGCACGGGAAAGAGACCCAGTACTTC.

As to this clone: The junction differs from germline at one of its ends, possibly a read error. The V call is TRBV28, the J call TRBJ1-2; possible D gene TRBD1, 6 bases. Germline V CDR1 and CDR2: MDHEN, SYDVKM. The CDR3 is made up of 12 amino acids. The CDR3 region has the DNA TGTGCCAGCAATTTACAGGGAAATGGCTACACCTTC. Translation: CASNLQGNGYTF.

This chain uses TRBV18 with TRBJ1-1; D is ambiguous. The CDR3 is 14 amino acids. The germline V gene encodes CDR1 KGHSH and CDR2 LQKENI. Trimming removed 2 bases at V and 5 bases at J, with 12 bases between. The CDR3 bases are TGTGCCAGCTCACCATCGGTAGTAAGAACTGAAGCTTTCTTT. Its protein product is CASSPSVVRTEAFF.

The gene calls are TRBV24-1 and TRBJ2-5; tentative D call: TRBD1 (5 bases). V was trimmed by 1 base and J by 1 base, leaving 9 bases between them. The CDR3 runs to 15 residues. Germline V CDR1 and CDR2: KGHDR, SFDVKD. Here the CDR3 reads CATSDLAGPQETQYF. The CDR3, as DNA: TGTGCCACCAGTGATTTAGCAGGGCCCCAAGAGACCCAGTACTTC.

The chain carries TRBV2 and TRBJ1-5; no definite D call. The CDR3 has 14 amino acids. Germline assignment: CDR1 SNHLY and CDR2 FYNNEI. Trimming left V 5 bases short and J 0 bases short, with 8 bases between. CDR3 nucleotide sequence: TGTGCCAGCAGTAAGACATATAGCAATCAGCCCCAGCATTTT. Translated, it gives CASSKTYSNQPQHF.

This chain links TRBV4-3 with TRBJ1-5, with D uncertain. Germline CDR1 reads LGHNA; CDR2 reads YSLEER. V was trimmed by 1 base and J by 7 bases, leaving 14 bases between them. The CDR3 covers 15 residues. CDR3 sequence: CASSQVFGMLQPQHF. The CDR3 DNA follows: TGCGCCAGCAGCCAAGTATTCGGTATGTTACAGCCCCAGCATTTT.

This chain uses TRBV7-9 with TRBJ2-3, with D perhaps TRBD1 (6 bases). The length of the CDR3 is 16 residues. Trimming left V 2 bases short and J 1 base short, with 13 bases between. Germline V gives CDR1 SEHNR, CDR2 FQNEAQ (reference sequence). The CDR3 DNA reads TGTGCCAGCAGCTTATTCAGGGGATCGGGCACAGATACGCAGTATTTT. It encodes CASSLFRGSGTDTQYF.

The V call is TRBV28, the J call TRBJ1-4; 7 bases map to TRBD1. V lost 5 bases and J lost 4; bases outside the gene matches: 7. The germline CDR1 and CDR2 sequences are MDHEN and SYDVKM. CDR3 length equals 15 residues. CDR3 sequence: CASSPGTALNEKLFF. The CDR3 DNA follows: TGTGCCAGCAGTCCTGGGACAGCTCTTAATGAAAAACTGTTTTTT.

This clone was observed a single time. This rearrangement joins TRBV6-5 to TRBJ1-1; possible D gene TRBD1, 6 bases. This CDR3 is built from 13 residues. Looked up from germline, CDR1 is MNHEY and CDR2 is SVGAGI. Trimming left V 5 bases short and J 4 bases short, with 11 bases between. The CDR3 sequence: CASSNRDSTEAFF. CDR3 nucleotide sequence: TGTGCCAGCAGTAACAGGGATAGCACTGAAGCTTTCTTT.

The gene calls are TRBV27 and TRBJ2-7; TRBD1 might be the D (6 bases). The CDR3 is 16 amino acids. Trimming took off 6 bases at V and 2 bases at J, with 20 bases between the two ends. Germline V lookup: CDR1 MNHEY, CDR2 SMNVEV (reference sequence). The CDR3 DNA reads TGTGCCAGCAGACCGACGTGGGGGACATGGACCTACGAGCAGTACTTC. Residues: CASRPTWGTWTYEQYF.

The chain couples TRBV18 to TRBJ2-1; 7 nucleotides agree with TRBD1. The germline gives CDR1 KGHSH, CDR2 LQKENI. Germline trimming cut 3 bases from V and 0 bases from J; bases unmatched to any gene: 11. The CDR3 sequence is 18 residues long. This CDR3 reads CASSPYRGMRSSYNEQFF. DNA for the CDR3: TGTGCCAGCTCACCGTACAGGGGAATGAGAAGCTCCTACAATGAGCAGTTCTTC.

The rearrangement joins TRBV20-1 to TRBJ2-7, with a weak D call TRBD2 (5 bases). The CDR3 sequence is 14 residues long. In germline, CDR1 is DFQATT, CDR2 SNEGSKA (reference sequence). Trimming removed 3 bases from V and 2 bases from J, with 14 bases in between. The CDR3 DNA follows: TGCAGTGCTAGTAATCCCAGCGGAACCTACGAGCAGTACTTC. Amino acids: CSASNPSGTYEQYF.

This clone was seen just once. The V call is TRBV5-4, the J call TRBJ2-3; 10 bases agree with TRBD2. The V segment lost 4 bases and the J segment 0 bases; nucleotides outside the gene matches: 14. The CDR3 is 19 residues long. In germline, CDR1 is SGHNT, CDR2 YYREEE (reference sequence). The CDR3 DNA is TGTGCCAGCAGCCCGACGGGGACTAGCGATTTCTGGAGCACAGATACGCAGTATTTT. This gives the protein CASSPTGTSDFWSTDTQYF.

V is TRBV4-1 and J is TRBJ2-3; D is ambiguous. The CDR3 is 16 residues long. Germline V CDR1 and CDR2: MGHRA, YSYEKL. The V and J ends lost 1 base and 0 bases respectively, with 11 bases between them. CDR3 DNA sequence: TGCGCCAGCAGCCAAGGACACGGCCCTAGCACAGATACGCAGTATTTT. Residues: CASSQGHGPSTDTQYF.

J is TRBJ2-5 and V is TRBV18; D is ambiguous. Germline assignment: CDR1 KGHSH and CDR2 LQKENI. The CDR3 spans 14 residues. The V end was cut by 1 base, the J end by 5 bases, with 11 bases between. The CDR3 coding sequence is TGTGCCAGCTCACCACTGAGAGTTGGTGAGACCCAGTACTTC. It codes for CASSPLRVGETQYF.

The chain uses TRBV6-7 and TRBJ1-4, with D maybe TRBD1 (6 bases). TRBV6-7 is an open reading frame whose function is uncertain. CDR3 length equals 15 residues. V was clipped by 2 bases and J by 8 bases, with 15 bases between them. The CDR3 DNA is TGTGCCAGCAGTTACGGCGGCAGGGGTGCAGAAAAACTGTTTTTT. Amino acid sequence: CASSYGGRGAEKLFF.

The chain's CDR3 is CASSQPRRENTEAFF. The CDR3 DNA reads as TGCGCCAGCAGCCAACCTAGACGGGAGAACACTGAAGCTTTCTTT. V is TRBV4-1 and J is TRBJ1-1; D unclear. Germline V CDR1 and CDR2: MGHRA, YSYEKL. V lost 2 bases, J lost 1 base, and 11 bases lay in between. This CDR3 region has 15 residues.

The chain recombines TRBV15 with TRBJ1-5; the D gene is possibly TRBD1 (5 bases). The V end lost 0 bases, the J end lost 6 bases, and 12 bases lay between the germline ends. Germline lookup yields CDR1 LNHNV and CDR2 YYDKDF (reference sequence). CDR3 length: 15 amino acids. CDR3 bases: TGTGCCACCAGCAGAGAACTGATGGGGCCTCAGCCCCAGCATTTT. This codes for CATSRELMGPQPQHF.

The rearrangement joins TRBV28 to TRBJ1-3, with TRBD1 matching over 7 bases. J gave up 6 bases and V 10 bases, and 18 bases lay outside the gene matches. Germline V lookup: CDR1 MDHEN, CDR2 SYDVKM. The CDR3 covers 16 residues. The CDR3 nucleotides read TGTGCCACCCATCCCGGACAGGCTACTATCGCAAACACCATATATTTT. Translated: CATHPGQATIANTIYF.